These 5 T cell receptor beta chains came from one sample sequenced in a study of response to subunit inactivated influenza vaccine. TCRdb reprocessed the RT-PCR reads via MiXCR and lists one record per CDR3 protein. The repertoire includes around 200,000 distinct CDR3 sequences, about an eighth of them detected once, and roughly 26% sits in the top ten. This specimen was CD8+ T cells sorted from PBMCs, taken 4 to 6 days after vaccination. These receptors originate from a man aged 45-60 years who received an inactivated influenza vaccine.

Comment on this clonotype: At one boundary the junction diverges from the germline segment, which might be a read error. The chain links TRBV7-6 to TRBJ2-2; the D gene is possibly TRBD2 (6 bases). This CDR3 is built from 14 residues. The V gene's germline CDR1 is SGHVS and CDR2 FNYEAQ. CDR3 DNA: TGTGCCAGCAGCTTAGCTGGAGACCGCGGGGAGCTGATTTTT. Amino acid sequence: CASSLAGDRGELIF.

This clonotype was detected ten times or more. The chain couples TRBV10-3 to TRBJ2-7; 10 nucleotides line up with TRBD2. Unmatched junction bases numbered 1, after V lost 4 bases and J lost 4 bases. CDR3 length: 13 residues. Germline lookup yields CDR1 ENHRY and CDR2 SYGVKD. DNA for the CDR3: TGTGCCATCAGTGGGACTAGCGGATACGAGCAGTACTTC. Encoded protein: CAISGTSGYEQYF.

The table lists this clonotype with a few counts. The V gene is TRBV5-1, the J gene TRBJ2-7; D is possibly TRBD2 (5 bases). Trimming removed 6 bases from V and 4 bases from J, with 17 bases in between. This CDR3 has 14 residues. Germline assignment: CDR1 SGHRS and CDR2 YFSETQ. In nucleotides, the CDR3 is TGCGCCAGCACCCCCGGGGTTTCGGGTTACGAGCAGTACTTC. Amino acids: CASTPGVSGYEQYF.

The table lists this clonotype with a few counts. The chain uses TRBV7-9 and TRBJ2-3, with 9 bases identical to TRBD2. V was clipped by 5 bases and J by 0 bases; unmatched bases: 3. CDR3 size: 15 residues. Germline lookup yields CDR1 SEHNR and CDR2 FQNEAQ (reference sequence). The CDR3 spells CASSPSGTSTDTQYF. For the CDR3, the DNA is TGTGCCAGCAGCCCTAGCGGGACTAGCACAGATACGCAGTATTTT.

The DNA of the CDR3 is TGCGCCAGCAGCCTGAGCGGGAGGGCCTCTCCCGGGGAGCTGTTTTTT. Translation gives CASSLSGRASPGELFF. V usage is TRBV10-2 and J usage is TRBJ2-2; TRBD2 aligns across 10 bases. CDR1 and CDR2 (germline): WSHSY, SAAADI. Germline trimming cut 6 bases from V and 6 bases from J; bases unmatched to any gene: 10. The CDR3 runs 16 residues.